Shown below are 31 T cell receptor beta chains from a single sample sequenced in a study of T cells in Graves' hyperthyroidism and ophthalmopathy. TCR beta CDR3 region amplification was performed from RNA transcripts. HTBI primers were used for first-round RT-PCR of the TCR CDR3. MiXCR, applied by TCRdb to the multiplex PCR reads, yields one record per CDR3 protein. The data hold 400,000 to 500,000 distinct CDR3 sequences, with around 14% observed a single time. The sample consisted of blood. All receptors derive from a woman aged 18-35 years with Graves' hyperthyroidism.

This clonotype was counted at least ten times. The rearrangement uses TRBV30 and TRBJ2-2; D perhaps matches TRBD2 (6 bases). The ends were cut back, 0 bases at V and 0 bases at J, with 8 bases in the middle. Germline CDR1 GTSNPN, CDR2 SVGIG (reference sequence). The CDR3 length is 15 residues. The CDR3 region is CAWSVRGANTGELFF. The CDR3 bases are TGTGCCTGGAGTGTACGCGGGGCGAACACCGGGGAGCTGTTTTTT. The full variable domain, with the rest looked up from reference TRBV30 and TRBJ2-2, is SQTIHQWPATLVQPVGSPLSLECTVEGTSNPNLYWYRQAAGRGLQLLFYSVGIGQISSEVPQNLSASRPQDRQFILSSKKLLLSDSGFYLCAWSVRGANTGELFFGEGSRLTVL.

The rearrangement links TRBV9 to TRBJ2-3; D is unclear. V was pared by 7 bases and J by 0 bases, with 12 bases between. Per the germline V gene, CDR1 is SGDLS and CDR2 is YYNGEE. The CDR3 loop spans 14 amino acids. DNA for the CDR3: TGTGCCAGCGGCCTGAGAGCTAGCACAGATACGCAGTATTTT. It is translated as CASGLRASTDTQYF. Complete variable domain (other parts from reference TRBV9 and TRBJ2-3): DSGVTQTPKHLITATGQRVTLRCSPRSGDLSVYWYQQSLDQGLQFLIQYYNGEERAKGNILERFSAQQFPDLHSELNLSSLELGDSALYFCASGLRASTDTQYFGPGTRLTVL.

This clonotype was counted at least ten times. This chain links TRBV24-1 with TRBJ2-1, with TRBD2 matching 7 bases. This CDR3 has 14 amino acids. The V gene end was trimmed by 9 bases and the J gene end by 1 base; junction bases not matched to a gene: 5. Germline V gene data show CDR1 as KGHDR and CDR2 as SFDVKD. As DNA, the CDR3 is TGTGCCACCGAGGGAGGGCCGTCCTACAATGAGCAGTTCTTC. The encoded protein is CATEGGPSYNEQFF.

The gene calls are TRBV14 and TRBJ2-3, with 15 bases fitting TRBD2. Germline V gene sequence: CDR1 SGHDN, CDR2 FVKESK. V was clipped by 0 bases and J by 0 bases; unmatched bases: 4. This CDR3 has 19 amino acids. The CDR3 bases are TGTGCCAGCAGCCAAGATTGGACTAGCGGGAGGGCTAGCACAGATACGCAGTATTTT. It translates to CASSQDWTSGRASTDTQYF.

This clonotype occurred many times. CDR3 sequence: CASSSGVTSGLKETQYF. Written as DNA, the CDR3 is TGTGCCAGCAGCTCGGGGGTGACTAGCGGGTTGAAAGAGACCCAGTACTTC. The rearrangement joins TRBV5-8 to TRBJ2-5, with 10 bases fitting TRBD2. With 3 bases clipped from V and 3 bases from J, the junction kept 11 bases outside the gene matches. The germline gives CDR1 SGHTS, CDR2 YDEGEE. The CDR3 is made up of 17 amino acids.

V gene TRBV5-5 combines with J gene TRBJ2-1; the D gene is possibly TRBD2 (6 bases). Per germline, CDR1 SGHKS and CDR2 YYEKEE (reference sequence). The CDR3 spans 15 residues. The ends were cut back, 5 bases at V and 8 bases at J, with 20 bases in the middle. CDR3 protein: CASSSEWSGHDEQFF. The CDR3 nucleotides are TGTGCCAGCAGTTCCGAATGGAGCGGGCACGATGAGCAGTTCTTC.

Many counts were recorded for this clonotype. This chain uses TRBV7-9 with TRBJ1-1; 10 nucleotides match TRBD1. V was pared by 5 bases and J by 1 base, with 7 bases of the junction left unmatched. Germline CDR1 and CDR2: SEHNR and FQNEAQ (reference sequence). This CDR3 region has 16 residues. Here the CDR3 reads CASSIGTGVKNTEAFF. The CDR3 DNA follows: TGTGCCAGCAGCATAGGGACAGGGGTTAAGAACACTGAAGCTTTCTTT.

This clonotype was recorded many times. The rearrangement uses TRBV12-3 or TRBV12-4 and TRBJ2-3; 8 bases line up with TRBD2. There are 14 residues in the CDR3. V lost 3 bases to trimming and J lost 5 bases; unmatched junction nucleotides: 4. CDR3 nucleotide sequence: TGTGCCAGCAGTTTTTGGCTAGCGGGAGATACGCAGTATTTT. Amino acids: CASSFWLAGDTQYF.

This clonotype occurred many times. V usage is TRBV4-2 and J usage is TRBJ2-5, with D maybe TRBD2 (7 bases). Germline V gene data show CDR1 as LGHNA and CDR2 as YNFKEQ. V lost 1 base and J lost 1, with 16 bases in between. The CDR3 is 17 residues long. In DNA form, the CDR3 reads TGTGCCAGCAGCCAAGGACCCCAAGGGGGGGGCCAAGAGACCCAGTACTTC. This sequence encodes CASSQGPQGGGQETQYF.

At least ten counts were recorded for this clonotype. This chain joins TRBV7-8 and TRBJ2-1; D gene ambiguous. Trimming shortened V by 10 bases and J by 0 bases, and 13 bases separated the two germline ends. This CDR3 has 14 amino acids. Germline values: CDR1 SGHVS, CDR2 FQNEAQ. The CDR3 DNA follows: TGTGCCACCTCGCTCCGGGTCTCCTACAATGAGCAGTTCTTC. This encodes CATSLRVSYNEQFF. Full variable domain (outside the CDR3, taken from reference TRBV7-8 and TRBJ2-1): GAGVSQSPRYKVAKRGQDVALRCDPISGHVSLFWYQQALGQGPEFLTYFQNEAQLDKSGLPSDRFFAERPEGSVSTLKIQRTQQEDSAVYLCATSLRVSYNEQFFGPGTRLTVL.

This clonotype was counted once. This rearrangement joins TRBV10-3 to TRBJ2-3; no reliable D call. The CDR3 consists of 12 residues. V lost 4 bases to trimming and J lost 0 bases, with 2 bases between them. Germline V gives CDR1 ENHRY, CDR2 SYGVKD. Written as DNA, the CDR3 is TGTGCCATCAGTGTTAGCACAGATACGCAGTATTTT. Translating it yields CAISVSTDTQYF.

This clonotype was found many times. This chain connects TRBV18 to TRBJ2-1, with D possibly matching TRBD2 (5 bases). This CDR3 is built from 15 residues. Germline V gene data show CDR1 as KGHSH and CDR2 as LQKENI. V lost 6 bases and J 7 bases, leaving 19 bases between the germline ends. In nucleotides, the CDR3 is TGTGCCAGCTCGCTCACCGAGGGCAGCGTGAATGAGCAGTTCTTC. The encoded protein is CASSLTEGSVNEQFF.

This clonotype was counted ten times or more. This chain links TRBV19 with TRBJ1-4; TRBD1 matches at 9 bases. Germline V CDR1 and CDR2: LNHDA, SQIVND (reference sequence). The CDR3 length is 15 residues. V was pared by 7 bases and J by 2 bases, with 5 bases of the junction left unmatched. The DNA for the CDR3 is TGTGCCAGTACGAGGACAGGGGAGACTAATGAAAAACTGTTTTTT. It translates to CASTRTGETNEKLFF.

This chain joins TRBV20-1 and TRBJ2-1; perhaps D is TRBD1 or TRBD2 (6 bases each). V was cut by 6 bases and J by 7 bases, with 19 bases left in between. The CDR3 is 14 amino acids. Germline V gives CDR1 DFQATT, CDR2 SNEGSKA (reference sequence). The CDR3 DNA is TGCAGTGCCCAAAAGGGGGGAGGCCGGAATGAGCAGTTCTTC. The encoded protein is CSAQKGGGRNEQFF.

A few counts support this clonotype. The CDR3 DNA is TGTGCCAGCATACAGCGGCTCACAGATACGCAGTATTTT. Residues: CASIQRLTDTQYF. The J gene is TRBJ2-3, the V gene TRBV6-2 or TRBV6-3, with a possible D match to TRBD2 (5 bases). Germline V gene data show CDR1 as MNHEY and CDR2 as SVGEGT. V was pared by 7 bases and J by 2 bases, with 10 bases between. The length of the CDR3 is 13 residues.

This clonotype showed up many times. This chain uses TRBV12-3 or TRBV12-4 with TRBJ2-2, with D unresolved. The CDR3 has 14 amino acids. Trimming cost V 2 bases and J 8 bases, with 12 bases left between them. As DNA, the CDR3 is TGTGCCAGCAGTTTATATAGCTCTGGAGGGGAGCTGTTTTTT. Protein: CASSLYSSGGELFF.

This clonotype was counted many times. The chain couples TRBV4-1 to TRBJ1-1; 9 positions agree with TRBD1. This CDR3 region has 15 residues. The trim removed 1 base at V and 3 bases at J, leaving 3 bases unmatched. Per germline, CDR1 MGHRA and CDR2 YSYEKL. The CDR3 nucleotides read TGCGCCAGCAGCCAAGGGGGACAGGGAGACACTGAAGCTTTCTTT. Translation: CASSQGGQGDTEAFF.

This clonotype was recorded at least ten times. V usage is TRBV28 and J usage is TRBJ2-7; D not certain. With 8 bases removed from V and 2 bases from J, the gap between germline ends came to 10 bases. CDR3 size: 12 residues. The V gene's germline CDR1 is MDHEN and CDR2 SYDVKM. As DNA, the CDR3 is TGTGCCAGCTCGACGGAACCCTACGAGCAGTACGTC. Translation: CASSTEPYEQYV.

There are a few counts of this clonotype. The V gene is TRBV6-1, the J gene TRBJ2-4; 8 positions agree with TRBD2. After removal of 6 bases from V and 0 bases from J, the junction contained 13 bases not matched to a gene. The CDR3 contains 18 residues. Per the germline V gene, CDR1 is MNHNS and CDR2 is SASEGT. The CDR3 region is CASSPGRAGYLAKNIQYF. For the CDR3, the DNA is TGTGCCAGCAGCCCCGGGAGGGCGGGTTATTTAGCCAAAAACATTCAGTACTTC.

The sample holds many counts of this clonotype. The chain combines TRBV11-3 with TRBJ2-2; 8 positions match TRBD2. This CDR3 contains 15 residues. Losses at the gene ends were 8 bases for V and 3 bases for J; bases not matched to a gene: 8. Looked up from germline, CDR1 is SGHNT and CDR2 is YENEEA. The CDR3 coding sequence is TGTGCCAGCGGACGAAGCGGGAGATACACCGGGGAGCTGTTTTTT. Its translation: CASGRSGRYTGELFF.

This clonotype was observed many times. The rearrangement uses TRBV2 and TRBJ2-2; D might be TRBD1 (5 bases). Looked up from germline, CDR1 is SNHLY and CDR2 is FYNNEI. Trimming removed 2 bases from V and 0 bases from J, with 10 bases in between. CDR3 length: 16 amino acids. In nucleotides, the CDR3 is TGTGCCAGCAGTGAAAACAGGCCAGCGAACACCGGGGAGCTGTTTTTT. The encoded protein is CASSENRPANTGELFF.

This clonotype was detected a few times. This CDR3 is CASSQDHRGQRDTEAFF. For the CDR3, the DNA is TGCGCCAGCAGCCAAGATCACAGGGGGCAGAGAGACACTGAAGCTTTCTTT. This sequence joins TRBV4-1 and TRBJ1-1; 9 bases are a match to TRBD1. The CDR3 covers 17 residues. CDR1 is MGHRA, CDR2 YSYEKL, per germline. The V gene end was trimmed by 0 bases and the J gene end by 3 bases; junction bases not matched to a gene: 8.

There are many counts of this clonotype. CDR3 coding DNA: TGTGCCAGCAGCCAAGATCCGCCCCCCTCTGGAAACACCATATATTTT. Amino acids: CASSQDPPPSGNTIYF. V is TRBV3-1 and J is TRBJ1-3, with D hard to call. The germline V gene encodes CDR1 LGHDT and CDR2 YNNKEL (reference sequence). Trimming pared 0 bases from V and 0 bases from J, leaving 9 bases between. The CDR3 sequence is 16 residues long.

This clonotype was found once. This chain links TRBV20-1 with TRBJ2-1, with TRBD2 identical over 14 bases. The J segment lost 10 bases and the V segment lost 6 bases, leaving 14 bases of the junction unmatched. CDR1 DFQATT and CDR2 SNEGSKA come from the germline V gene (reference sequence). This CDR3 contains 16 residues. The CDR3 here is CSATNSGTSGRKEQFF. The CDR3 DNA reads TGCAGTGCCACCAACTCCGGGACTAGCGGGAGAAAAGAGCAGTTCTTC.

This rearrangement joins TRBV19 to TRBJ2-7, with 11 nucleotides matching TRBD2. V shed 6 bases and J 4 bases; nucleotides not matched to a gene: 11. The CDR3 extends over 16 amino acids. In germline, CDR1 is LNHDA, CDR2 SQIVND (reference sequence). As DNA, the CDR3 is TGTGCCAGTAGCCCCAAGAGACTAGCGGGAATGTACGAGCAGTACTTC. It translates to CASSPKRLAGMYEQYF.

This clonotype showed up just a few times. The rearrangement uses TRBV4-1 and TRBJ2-6; 10 bases map to TRBD1. Per germline, CDR1 MGHRA and CDR2 YSYEKL. CDR3 size: 20 residues. The V segment lost 4 bases and the J segment 0 bases; nucleotides outside the gene matches: 12. The CDR3 DNA reads TGCGCCAGCAGCCTCCCAGCAGGGACAGGGGCTTTCTCTGGGGCCAACGTCCTGACTTTC. It specifies CASSLPAGTGAFSGANVLTF.

This clonotype was detected ten times or more. V is TRBV12-3 or TRBV12-4 and J is TRBJ2-1, with TRBD2 matching 12 bases. The CDR3 covers 15 residues. J lost 7 bases, V lost 6 bases, and 7 bases had no gene match. Here the CDR3 DNA reads TGTGCCAGCAGGCAAACTAGCGGGAGGTCTAATGAGCAGTTCTTC. Translation gives CASRQTSGRSNEQFF.

The gene calls are TRBV12-3 or TRBV12-4 and TRBJ1-3; no firm D call. The germline V and J ends were trimmed by 6 bases and 0 bases, with 15 bases remaining between them. This CDR3 is built from 16 residues. The DNA of the CDR3 is TGTGCCAGCAGGGACCTTCGACGGGGCTCTGGAAACACCATATATTTT. Its protein is CASRDLRRGSGNTIYF.

This clonotype was counted at least ten times. The V and J genes are TRBV19 and TRBJ2-1, with 8 bases matching TRBD1. Looked up from germline, CDR1 is LNHDA and CDR2 is SQIVND (reference sequence). V trimming: 6 bases; J trimming: 8 bases; junction bases outside the gene matches: 12. This CDR3 spans 15 amino acids. Here the CDR3 DNA reads TGTGCCAGTAGACCTGGCCCAGGGGGCACGGATGAGCAGTTCTTC. Translated: CASRPGPGGTDEQFF.

The sample holds many counts of this clonotype. The chain is built from TRBV5-1 and TRBJ2-2; the D is unclear. Deletions cut 3 bases from V and 6 bases from J, with 9 bases between. This CDR3 is 13 amino acids long. The V gene's germline CDR1 is SGHRS and CDR2 YFSETQ. CDR3 nucleotide sequence: TGCGCCAGCAGCTCAGACCCTTCCGGGGAGCTGTTTTTT. It is translated as CASSSDPSGELFF.

To note about this clonotype: A much more abundant neighbour one base away suggests this may be a read error. The genes are TRBV19 and TRBJ2-1; D tentatively fits TRBD1 or TRBD2 (5 bases each). In germline, CDR1 is LNHDA, CDR2 SQIVND (reference sequence). The CDR3 loop spans 13 amino acids. V was pared by 4 bases and J by 9 bases, with 13 bases between. The DNA for the CDR3 is TGTGCCAGTAGTAACGGGATAAGGGGTGAGCAGTTCTTC. Residues: CASSNGIRGEQFF.